This TCR beta chain was sequenced during a study of shared clonotypes between healthy human individuals. Study conclusions and caveats: Rarefaction exposed incomplete sorted-subset sequencing despite large depth. Naive subsets generally had larger estimated richness than memory subsets.

The germline V gene has CDR1 SGHRS and CDR2 YFSETQ. The CDR3 is 16 residues long. With V trimmed by 4 bases and J by 9 bases, 13 bases remained unmatched. This clone was seen a single time. The antigen remains unidentified. Those who donated were healthy HIV-negative adults, with no recent acute infections or vaccinations reported. DNA at around 210 ng, roughly 30,000 T cell genomes, went into sorted-subset replicate PCRs. This table comes from immunoSEQ multiplex PCR, and its TCRdb copy is limited to in-frame clones, with some not included. This table holds some 360,000 clones, around 67% found once. This chain connects TRBV5-1 to TRBJ1-6; 7 positions match TRBD1. The receptor was derived from a man younger than 45 in good health. Sequences were obtained from memory CD4+ T cells sorted from blood. This sample's subset: CD45RA-negative fraction. The CDR3 reads CASSVQSTGPGSPLHF. CDR3 DNA: TGCGCCAGCAGCGTACAATCGACAGGGCCGGGTTCACCCCTCCACTTT.